A selection of T cell receptor beta chains follows, all from one sample in a study of OX40 agonist ivuxolimab in advanced cancers. Some clones are missing from TCRdb's copy, which holds only in-frame ones; the method was immunoSEQ multiplex PCR. This sample yields nearly 60,000 clones, of which over 75% are seen a single time; approximately 3.8% belongs to the top ten. Sample: CD4+ or CD8+ T cells sorted from blood, taken in a trial of the OX40 agonist ivuxolimab. Receptors originate from an adult with an advanced solid tumor such as melanoma, head and neck, liver or kidney cancer. The CDR3 runs from the conserved cysteine through the conserved F or W. A D gene is named only where the DNA matches it firmly. Not every row has a clone size; where given, it reads once, few, many or a size class.

CAWTPTSGRGNEQFF	TGTGCCTGGACCCCGACTAGCGGGAGGGGCAATGAGCAGTTCTTC	TRBD2	.	TRBV30	TRBJ2-1
CASSLRLPGSAEAFF	TGTGCCAGCAGCTTGCGGTTGCCCGGGTCCGCTGAAGCTTTCTTT	.	.	TRBV5-5	TRBJ1-1
CAWSVESGKLFF	TGTGCCTGGAGTGTCGAGTCCGGAAAACTGTTTTTT	.	few	TRBV30	TRBJ1-4
CASSEGQGYRTSGSEQFF	TGTGCCAGCAGCGAAGGACAGGGCTACAGGACTAGCGGGAGTGAGCAGTTCTTC	TRBD2	few	TRBV6-1	TRBJ2-1
CASSQESGERSFSYEQYF	TGCGCCAGCAGCCAAGAATCAGGCGAGCGGTCTTTCTCCTACGAGCAGTACTTC	.	.	TRBV4-3	TRBJ2-7
CASSLGSSYEQYF	TGTGCCAGCAGCTTGGGCAGCTCCTACGAGCAGTACTTC	.	.	TRBV11-3	TRBJ2-7
CASSLAGVPEAFF	TGTGCCAGCAGCTTAGCAGGGGTCCCTGAAGCTTTCTTT	.	.	TRBV11-1	TRBJ1-1
CASSPFVGREWAEAFF	TGTGCCAGCAGCCCGTTCGTGGGACGAGAGTGGGCTGAAGCTTTCTTT	.	.	TRBV13	TRBJ1-1
CASSAGTQGYTF	TGTGCCAGCAGCGCGGGTACCCAAGGCTACACCTTC	.	.	TRBV6-1	TRBJ1-2
CASSLGSSDPTEAFF	TGTGCCAGCAGCTTAGGTTCCTCGGATCCCACTGAAGCTTTCTTT	.	.	TRBV11-2	TRBJ1-1
CASSVSGNTIYF	TGTGCCAGCTCTGTCTCTGGAAACACCATATATTTT	.	.	TRBV18	TRBJ1-3
CASSYLGVLRTEAFF	TGTGCCAGCAGTTACCTGGGGGTTTTGCGCACTGAAGCTTTCTTT	.	.	TRBV6-5	TRBJ1-1
CASSHLTGGDGETQYF	TGTGCCAGCAGCCATCTGACAGGGGGAGATGGAGAGACCCAGTACTTC	TRBD1	once	TRBV14	TRBJ2-5
CASSPGTGDNEQFF	TGTGCCAGCAGTCCCGGGACAGGGGACAATGAGCAGTTCTTC	TRBD1	.	TRBV28	TRBJ2-1
CASSELPGRLNEKLFF	TGCGCCAGCAGTGAGTTACCGGGACGGCTGAATGAAAAACTGTTTTTT	.	.	TRBV10-2	TRBJ1-4
CASSILRGEKLFF	TGTGCCAGCAGTATATTAAGGGGAGAAAAACTGTTTTTT	.	.	TRBV6-5	TRBJ1-4
CASSVASSHNEQFF	TGTGCCAGCAGCGTAGCTTCCAGCCACAATGAGCAGTTCTTC	.	.	TRBV9	TRBJ2-1
CASRLLASPSGEQFF	TGTGCCAGTAGGCTACTAGCGAGCCCGTCGGGTGAGCAGTTCTTC	TRBD2	.	TRBV19	TRBJ2-1
CASSFYGRGTDTQYF	TGTGCCAGCAGTTTTTACGGGAGAGGGACAGATACGCAGTATTTT	.	few	TRBV28	TRBJ2-3
CASSLPGRGNDEQFF	TGTGCCAGCTCACTCCCGGGGAGGGGTAATGATGAGCAGTTCTTC	TRBD2	.	TRBV18	TRBJ2-1
CASSPVETEAFF	TGTGCCAGCAGCCCGGTTGAAACTGAAGCTTTCTTT	.	.	TRBV7-9	TRBJ1-1
CASTFFERNEQFF	TGTGCCAGCACCTTTTTTGAGAGGAATGAGCAGTTCTTC	.	.	TRBV5-6	TRBJ2-1
CAILTPNYEQYF	TGTGCCATCCTGACTCCTAACTACGAGCAGTACTTC	.	.	TRBV28	TRBJ2-7
CASSQDSTDSGNTIYF	TGCGCCAGCAGCCAAGACTCTACAGACTCTGGAAACACCATATATTTT	.	.	TRBV4-1	TRBJ1-3
CASSPGHQPQHF	TGTGCCAGCTCCCCCGGCCATCAGCCCCAGCATTTT	.	.	TRBV18	TRBJ1-5
CASSPGTGGTYGYTF	TGTGCCAGCTCACCGGGGACAGGGGGTACCTATGGCTACACCTTC	TRBD1	once	TRBV18	TRBJ1-2
CSAQRHTGELFF	TGCAGCGCACAGAGGCACACCGGGGAGCTGTTTTTT	.	few	TRBV29-1	TRBJ2-2
CASSLGVSTDTQYF	TGTGCCAGCAGCTTAGGGGTTAGCACAGATACGCAGTATTTT	.	.	TRBV5-4	TRBJ2-3
CASSIQPGANYGYTF	TGTGCCAGTAGTATACAGCCAGGAGCTAACTATGGCTACACCTTC	.	.	TRBV19	TRBJ1-2
CASSQYGYGYTF	TGCGCCAGCAGTCAATACGGTTATGGCTACACCTTC	.	medium-sized	TRBV23-1	TRBJ1-2
CASSLERNTEAFF	TGTGCCAGCAGCTTAGAAAGGAACACTGAAGCTTTCTTT	.	.	TRBV11-2	TRBJ1-1
CASSFLRDRVKTFF	TGTGCCAGCAGTTTTCTCCGGGACAGGGTCAAGACTTTCTTT	TRBD1	.	TRBV27	TRBJ1-1
CASSPGGTVWPEAFF	TGTGCCAGCTCCCCCGGGGGGACAGTTTGGCCTGAAGCTTTCTTT	TRBD1	.	TRBV9	TRBJ1-1
CSVARANYGYTF	TGCAGCGTTGCAAGAGCGAACTATGGCTACACCTTC	.	.	TRBV29-1	TRBJ1-2
CSVKGDSYNEQFF	TGCAGCGTGAAGGGGGACTCCTACAATGAGCAGTTCTTC	.	.	TRBV29-1	TRBJ2-1
CATSGQGIYEQYF	TGTGCCACTTCGGGACAGGGGATCTACGAGCAGTACTTC	TRBD1	.	TRBV2	TRBJ2-7
CASSIGHGWGNQPQHF	TGTGCCAGTAGTATAGGCCACGGATGGGGCAATCAGCCCCAGCATTTT	.	.	TRBV19	TRBJ1-5
CASSQRTSGSSEQYF	TGCGCCAGCAGCCAAAGGACTAGCGGGAGTTCCGAGCAGTACTTC	TRBD2	.	TRBV4-3	TRBJ2-7
CASRVVGQMNTEAFF	TGTGCCAGCAGGGTCGTTGGACAGATGAACACTGAAGCTTTCTTT	.	few	TRBV6-5	TRBJ1-1
CASSLGSPGQGARTQYF	TGTGCCAGCAGCTTGGGGTCACCGGGACAGGGGGCAAGGACCCAGTACTTC	TRBD1	.	TRBV11-2	TRBJ2-5
CAWSPDYSGANVLTF	TGTGCCTGGAGTCCGGATTACTCTGGGGCCAACGTCCTGACTTTC	.	.	TRBV30	TRBJ2-6